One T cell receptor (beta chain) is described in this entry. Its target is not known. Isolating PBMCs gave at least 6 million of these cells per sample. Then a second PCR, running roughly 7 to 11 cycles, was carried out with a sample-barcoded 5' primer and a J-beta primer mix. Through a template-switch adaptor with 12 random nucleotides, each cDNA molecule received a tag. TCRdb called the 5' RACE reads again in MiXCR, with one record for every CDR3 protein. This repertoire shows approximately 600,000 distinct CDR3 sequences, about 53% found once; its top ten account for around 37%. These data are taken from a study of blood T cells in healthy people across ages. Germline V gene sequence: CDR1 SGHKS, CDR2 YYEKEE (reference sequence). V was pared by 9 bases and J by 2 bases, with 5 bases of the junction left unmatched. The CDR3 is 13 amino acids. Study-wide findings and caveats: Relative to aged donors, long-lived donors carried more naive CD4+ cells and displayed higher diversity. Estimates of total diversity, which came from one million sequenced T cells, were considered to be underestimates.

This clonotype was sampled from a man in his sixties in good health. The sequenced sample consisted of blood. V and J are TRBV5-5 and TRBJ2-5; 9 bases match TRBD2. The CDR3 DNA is TGTGCCACCGCGGGGGGGCCGCAAGAGACCCAGTACTTC. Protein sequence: CATAGGPQETQYF.